This T cell receptor beta chain came from a study of cytomegalovirus exposure and HLA in healthy donors. Study at large: Most donors, about 82% of a few hundred genotyped, fell in the Caucasian-associated ancestry cluster.

This clone has just a few counts. Its antigen is as yet unknown. The length of the CDR3 is 15 residues. Germline CDR1 is LNHDA and CDR2 is SQIVND (reference sequence). Overall study results and limits: As confirmed in vitro, a few CMV-associated chains were specific for CMV antigens. There was a cluster of highly shared sequence variants that was likely a sequencing artifact.

PCR amplification relied on 60 Vbeta primers (plus 13 Jbeta primers). Generated by immunoSEQ multiplex PCR, the TCRdb table keeps only in-frame clones and is missing some. This table holds more than 45,000 clones, roughly 80% found once. The specimen was PBMCs. The genes are TRBV19 and TRBJ2-5; the D gene is possibly TRBD2 (5 bases). TRBJ2-7 explains the end of the DNA better; the J call may be wrong. The TCR sequence derives from a man aged 25 to 40 in good health and CMV-seronegative. CDR3 sequence (DNA): TGTGCCAGTAGTAGGAGGCGGAGCCCGGAATACGAGCAGTACTTC. Its protein is CASSRRRSPEYEQYF.